This T cell receptor (beta chain) was sequenced in a study of neurological immune-mediated disorders (dated by TCRdb to 2018 to 2020). For the wider study: Using UMI-based sequencing, the study compared peripheral blood TCR-beta repertoires from patients with HTLV-I-associated myelopathy (HAM/TSP), patients with multiple sclerosis, and healthy controls. The 106 TCR-beta libraries included longitudinal samples, technical triplicates and paired sorted CD4+ and CD8+ T-cell subsets alongside PBMC samples. Longitudinal HAM/TSP donors and healthy donors each had 3 time-points at intervals of roughly 3-40 months. The cohort included approximately 70 subjects: approximately 15 with HAM/TSP, around 34 with multiple sclerosis, and 20 or so healthy controls. The full study reports these points: Expanded clones from different subjects shared no identical CDR3 amino acid sequences, which suggests that TCR-beta repertoires were private in all groups. TCR clonal expansion was greatest in HAM/TSP patients and smallest in MS patients, who ranked below even healthy controls.

V is reduced by 5 bases and J by 4 bases, leaving a spacing of 18 bases between them. There are 16 amino acids in the CDR3, from cysteine to phenylalanine inclusive. Kept here is only the CDR3 DNA, which spans 48 bases and is read in frame from base 1. In its sample, this clonotype was seen many times. What this receptor recognizes is not known. One base away there is no much larger clone; base qualities are not given. This specimen's time point label, interpreted: longitudinal time-point 2. Libraries from unsorted PBMCs were made from 2 million PBMCs kept in RNAlater at -80 degrees C until RNA extraction. Peripheral blood underwent Ficoll-Hypaque density gradient centrifugation to isolate PBMCs, which were then cryopreserved in liquid nitrogen. cDNA synthesis used template-switch 5'RACE with a primer carrying a 10-nucleotide random unique molecular identifier tagging each TCR transcript. Every sequencing run yielded over 170 million TCR-beta sequences covering 15-18 subjects. The RNeasy kit was used to extract total RNA. The KAPA Real-time Library Amplification kit was used to amplify TCR-beta VDJ regions with primers targeting the TCR constant region and the 5'RACE anchor. Sample indexes and Illumina adaptors were added in a first PCR, after which library yield was increased in a second PCR. After Ampure bead purification, the roughly 650 bp TCR product was size-selected on a 2% E-gel SizeSelection system. Before pooling, libraries had their quality checked on a Bioanalyzer, their concentration measured with Qubit, and their quantity determined with the Kapa Library Quantification kit. Paired-end 2 x 150 bp sequencing of the libraries was performed on an Illumina HiSeq 2500. To increase sequence diversity, roughly 24-30% phiX was spiked into each library pool. Per the authors' processing: Quality-filtered reads were processed with the UMI-based MiGEC pipeline, and over 75% of raw TCR sequences were removed by the MiGEC pipeline during error correction. VDJ genes were aligned to IMGT germline references, and clonotypes were defined by unique CDR3 amino acid sequence plus V-J genes. Clonal expansion, Shannon diversity, and CDR3 relatedness (CalcPairwiseDistances, ClusterSamples) were evaluated with VDJtools, and phylogenetic trees were built with CLCbio workbench. Using coefficient-of-variation modelling across technical triplicates, the study counted a clone as expanded if it had at least 8 unique UMIs. TCRdb took the public reads, trimmed them with fastp at Q25, ran MiXCR for clone calling and kept in-frame beta chains. For every CDR3 protein sequence, its rows merge into one entry that carries the most common genes and DNA. TCRdb, not the authors, supplied the V and J calls. Within this sample are approximately 89,000 distinct CDR3 sequences, with over 10% of them counted one time only. 5% of the sample is in the top ten clones.

Sequencing used PBMCs. The source of this sequence is a female donor with HTLV-1-associated myelopathy (HAM/TSP). This receptor chain uses TRBV12-3 or TRBV12-4 and TRBJ1-5; a confident D gene designation cannot be given. The DNA is as follows: TGTGCCAGCAGTCTCCGAGGAGGGCCGCTTAATCAGCCCCAGCATTTT. Translated, it gives CASSLRGGPLNQPQHF.